This TCR beta chain was identified in a study of T cell changes during pregnancy in multiple sclerosis. The data were produced by immunoSEQ multiplex PCR, yet TCRdb's version contains in-frame clones alone and is incomplete. Among about 45,000 clones listed, 85% to 90% were seen once. The CDR3 runs to 15 residues. Germline loops: CDR1 LNHDA, CDR2 SQIVND (reference sequence). V dropped 3 bases and J dropped 5 bases, with 16 bases sitting between them. This sequence joins TRBV19 and TRBJ1-2, with a possible D match to TRBD1 (5 bases). This receptor was taken from a female donor with multiple sclerosis, enrolled in a pregnancy study. The sequencing here drew on peripheral blood, taken in the first trimester of pregnancy. The CDR3 coding sequence is TGTGCCAGTAGTATGGCAGGGTCTAATATATATGGCTACACCTTC. Its translation: CASSMAGSNIYGYTF. Full variable domain (missing parts from reference TRBV19 and TRBJ1-2): DGGITQSPKYLFRKEGQNVTLSCEQNLNHDAMYWYRQDPGQGLRLIYYSQIVNDFQKGDIAEGYSVSREKKESFPLTVTSAQKNPTAFYLCASSMAGSNIYGYTFGSGTRLTVV.